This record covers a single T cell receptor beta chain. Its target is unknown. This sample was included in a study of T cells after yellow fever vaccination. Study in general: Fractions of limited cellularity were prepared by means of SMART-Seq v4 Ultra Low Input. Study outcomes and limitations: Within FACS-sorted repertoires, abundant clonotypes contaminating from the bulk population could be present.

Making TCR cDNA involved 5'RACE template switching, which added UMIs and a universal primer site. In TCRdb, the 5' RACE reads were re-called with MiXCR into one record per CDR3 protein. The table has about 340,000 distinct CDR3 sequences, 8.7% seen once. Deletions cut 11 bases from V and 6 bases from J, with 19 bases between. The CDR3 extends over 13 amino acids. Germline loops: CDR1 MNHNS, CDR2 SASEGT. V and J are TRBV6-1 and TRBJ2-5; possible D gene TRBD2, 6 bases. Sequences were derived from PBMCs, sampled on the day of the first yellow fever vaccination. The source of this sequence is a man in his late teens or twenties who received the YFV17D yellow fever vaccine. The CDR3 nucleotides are TGTGCCTCCTCTTGGGGGGTGGGGAAGACCCAGTACTTC. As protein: CASSWGVGKTQYF.